These 19 T cell receptor beta chains share one sample of origin, sequenced in a study of CD8+CD57+ T cells in acquired aplastic anemia. Genomic DNA, the template, was used for profiling of the TCR beta VDJ and CDR3. Using its own MiXCR run on the reads, TCRdb lists one record per CDR3 protein. Of roughly 98,000 distinct CDR3 sequences listed, about 66% are singletons. Patients chosen for sequencing had shown CD8+CD57+ cell expansion by flow cytometry. The sequencing sample was made of sorted CD4+, CD8+, or CD8+CD57+ T cells (not recorded which) from PBMCs. These receptors all come from a human donor with aplastic anemia.

The chain combines TRBV7-9 with TRBJ2-7; D ambiguous. The CDR3 covers 13 residues. Germline lookup yields CDR1 SEHNR and CDR2 FQNEAQ (reference sequence). Trimming cost V 6 bases and J 3 bases, with 12 bases left between them. The CDR3: CASSYGARYEQYF. DNA of the CDR3: TGTGCCAGCAGTTACGGCGCCCGCTACGAGCAGTACTTC.

CDR3 protein: CASSPPTTVDEQFF. The CDR3 DNA is TGTGCCAGCAGCCCCCCGACTACGGTCGATGAGCAGTTCTTC. This chain links TRBV7-9 with TRBJ2-7; tentatively, D is TRBD2 (5 bases). With the DNA end fitting TRBJ2-1 better, the J assignment may be wrong. The length of the CDR3 is 14 residues. The germline CDR1 and CDR2 sequences are SEHNR and FQNEAQ (reference sequence).

Worth noting for this clonotype: One end of the junction does not line up with germline, which may come from a read error. This chain joins TRBV5-1 and TRBJ2-2, with D unclear. This CDR3 region has 15 residues. CDR1 is SGHRS, CDR2 YFSETQ, per germline. CDR3 region: CASSLVSRGTGELFF. The CDR3 DNA follows: TGCGCTAGCAGCTTGGTGAGCCGCGGTACCGGGGAGCTGTTTTTT.

The chain uses TRBV10-1 and TRBJ2-3; D perhaps matches TRBD2 (5 bases). Germline V lookup: CDR1 WNHNN, CDR2 SYGVQD (reference sequence). The CDR3 spans 12 residues. V was clipped by 8 bases and J by 4 bases, with 10 bases between them. This CDR3 reads CASSSGSDTQYF. In DNA, the CDR3 is TGCGCCAGCTCTTCGGGGTCAGATACGCAGTATTTT.

The sample holds many counts of this clonotype. The gene calls are TRBV12-3 or TRBV12-4 and TRBJ2-2; 7 nucleotides match TRBD2. The V gene end was trimmed by 6 bases and the J gene end by 6 bases; junction bases not matched to a gene: 10. The CDR3 runs 15 residues. This chain's CDR3 is CASRSTAGMAGELFF. CDR3 DNA: TGTGCCAGCAGGTCGACAGCGGGGATGGCCGGGGAGCTGTTTTTT.

The chain has TRBV10-3 and TRBJ2-7; 10 nucleotides line up with TRBD2. J gave up 2 bases and V 0 bases, and 4 bases lay outside the gene matches. This CDR3 contains 16 residues. Per the germline V gene, CDR1 is ENHRY and CDR2 is SYGVKD. The CDR3 here is CAISESAAGGPYEQYF. In DNA form, the CDR3 reads TGTGCCATCAGTGAGTCTGCAGCGGGAGGGCCCTACGAGCAGTACTTC.

V gene TRBV29-1 combines with J gene TRBJ2-1, with D tentatively TRBD1 or TRBD2 (5 bases each). This CDR3 spans 15 amino acids. The V gene lost 4 bases and the J gene lost 6 bases, with 19 bases spanning the gap. Germline V gives CDR1 SQVTM, CDR2 ANQGSEA. The CDR3 loop reads CSVVFVSKGTNEQFF. CDR3 DNA sequence: TGCAGCGTTGTTTTTGTCTCCAAAGGGACCAATGAGCAGTTCTTC.

This clonotype turned up a few times. J is TRBJ2-7 and V is TRBV7-9, with D uncertain. The CDR3 has 13 residues. Trimming shortened V by 5 bases and J by 3 bases, and 11 bases separated the two germline ends. Per the germline V gene, CDR1 is SEHNR and CDR2 is FQNEAQ (reference sequence). The CDR3, as DNA: TGTGCCAGCAGCCAAGAAGAACGCTACGAGCAGTACTTC. Its translation is CASSQEERYEQYF.

In this sample, this clonotype turned up many times. The rearrangement uses TRBV11-2 and TRBJ2-7, with a weak D call TRBD1 (6 bases). Germline CDR1 SGHAT, CDR2 FQNNGV. V was trimmed by 1 base and J by 2 bases, leaving 18 bases between them. The CDR3 is 17 residues long. The CDR3 loop is CASSLGLTGLGAYEQYF. The CDR3 DNA sequence: TGTGCCAGCAGCTTAGGCCTAACAGGGTTGGGGGCCTACGAGCAGTACTTC.

A single count supports this clonotype. J is TRBJ1-2 and V is TRBV2, with D perhaps matching TRBD1 (6 bases). Looked up from germline, CDR1 is SNHLY and CDR2 is FYNNEI. V shed 11 bases and J shed 4 bases, with 17 bases lying between them. The CDR3 has 13 residues. CDR3 loop: CAGGRGLGYGYTF. DNA of the CDR3: TGTGCCGGGGGCCGGGGACTAGGCTATGGCTACACCTTC.

This clonotype has a handful of counts. The rearrangement uses TRBV20-1 and TRBJ1-2, with D uncertain. The V end was cut by 5 bases, the J end by 6 bases, with 4 bases between. The V gene's germline CDR1 is DFQATT and CDR2 SNEGSKA (reference sequence). This CDR3 is built from 9 residues. The CDR3 sequence: CSAGDGYTF. In DNA, the CDR3 is TGCAGTGCTGGGGATGGCTACACCTTC.

The chain uses TRBV20-1 and TRBJ2-3, with D hard to call. Germline V lookup: CDR1 DFQATT, CDR2 SNEGSKA (reference sequence). This CDR3 spans 12 amino acids. Trimming took 3 bases from V and 3 from J, leaving 7 bases between them. The CDR3 is CSARVGTDTQYF. In nucleotides, the CDR3 is TGCAGTGCTAGGGTTGGTACAGATACGCAGTATTTT.

The rearrangement uses TRBV7-3 and TRBJ2-1; D not certain. V was cut by 5 bases and J by 5 bases, with 10 bases left in between. Germline V lookup: CDR1 SGHTA, CDR2 FQGTGA. The CDR3 is made up of 13 amino acids. DNA of the CDR3: TGTGCCAGCAGCCCCCGGCTTAACAATGAGCAGTTCTTC. Its translation: CASSPRLNNEQFF.

The gene calls are TRBV10-3 and TRBJ2-1; 7 nucleotides match TRBD2. CDR1 ENHRY and CDR2 SYGVKD come from the germline V gene. The length of the CDR3 is 17 residues. Germline trimming cut 2 bases from V and 5 bases from J; bases unmatched to any gene: 12. CDR3 region: CAISETTLARADNEQFF. In nucleotides, the CDR3 is TGTGCCATCAGTGAGACTACACTAGCGAGAGCGGACAATGAGCAGTTCTTC.

The chain carries TRBV2 and TRBJ2-7, with 9 bases fitting TRBD2. Trimming at V came to 8 bases and at J to 2 bases, leaving 7 bases not matched to a gene. The germline CDR1 and CDR2 sequences are SNHLY and FYNNEI. This CDR3 contains 14 residues. The CDR3 nucleotides are TGTGCCAGCCGCCCAGCGGGGGGCACCTACGAGCAGTACTTC. Translation: CASRPAGGTYEQYF.

In its sample, this clonotype was seen a few times. For the CDR3, the DNA is TGCAGTGCTGGGGGGGGAGGTAACACTGAAGCTTTCTTT. This encodes CSAGGGGNTEAFF. The chain couples TRBV20-1 to TRBJ1-1; the D gene is possibly TRBD1 (5 bases). This CDR3 spans 13 amino acids. The V gene lost 5 bases and the J gene lost 2 bases, with 12 bases spanning the gap. Germline V gene data show CDR1 as DFQATT and CDR2 as SNEGSKA (reference sequence).

This clonotype was observed once. V gene TRBV19 combines with J gene TRBJ2-5; D perhaps matches TRBD1 (6 bases). V was cut by 5 bases and J by 4 bases, with 14 bases left in between. Looked up from germline, CDR1 is LNHDA and CDR2 is SQIVND (reference sequence). The CDR3 extends over 14 amino acids. The CDR3 DNA reads as TGTGCCAGTAGTGTAACCCAGACAGGAGAGACCCAGTACTTC. Amino acids: CASSVTQTGETQYF.

CDR3 coding DNA: TGTGCCAGCAGTTACTCGATCCAGGGGGCTAGTGAAGCTTTCTTT. Translated: CASSYSIQGASEAFF. The rearrangement uses TRBV6-5 and TRBJ1-1; 8 nucleotides line up with TRBD1. Trimming at V came to 0 bases and at J to 7 bases, leaving 7 bases not matched to a gene. The germline gives CDR1 MNHEY, CDR2 SVGAGI. The CDR3 runs to 15 residues.

The J gene is TRBJ2-7, the V gene TRBV20-1, with D tentatively TRBD2 (6 bases). Trimming left V 3 bases short and J 3 bases short, with 15 bases between. Germline V CDR1 and CDR2: DFQATT, SNEGSKA (reference sequence). The CDR3 sequence is 14 residues long. The CDR3 reads CSARGGASLYEQYF. DNA of the CDR3: TGCAGTGCTAGGGGCGGGGCCTCCCTCTACGAGCAGTACTTC.